This entry features one T cell receptor beta chain sequence. This sample is part of a study of blood T cell repertoires in COVID-19. Study at large: COVID-19 samples from acute and convalescent phases originated in the United States, Italy and Spain. PBMCs, B-cell-depleted T cells, or T cells provided the cDNA or gDNA that made up the material.

In the authors' methods: Reference gene primers were amplified, and this amplification served to estimate nucleated cell counts. Repertoires were generated with immunoSEQ multiplex PCR, while TCRdb's copy carries only in-frame clones and drops some. The V and J calls and clone size are taken from that table; D and trimming were inferred from the DNA. The sample shows 100,000 to 120,000 clones, approximately 82% of them seen only once. Source material: peripheral blood. The sequence was obtained from a woman between 70 and 85 years old with acute or convalescent COVID-19.

CDR3 DNA: TGTGCCATCAGTGTGGGTATGGGAGGAAGGACAGATACGCAGTATTTT. Amino acid sequence: CAISVGMGGRTDTQYF. The chain uses TRBV10-3 and TRBJ2-3, with a tentative D call TRBD2 (6 bases). The CDR3 loop spans 16 amino acids. Germline V gene lookup returns CDR1 ENHRY and CDR2 SYGVKD. Trimming stripped 4 bases from V and 3 bases from J, with 17 bases between.